This is a list of T cell receptor beta chains from one sample in a study of T cell responses to AZD1222 COVID-19 vaccine. Assay: immunoSEQ multiplex PCR; the TCRdb copy retains only in-frame clones and omits some. The sample records 95,000 to 150,000 clones, over 85% being singletons. Material: peripheral blood, obtained on day 0 of AZD1222 vaccination. These receptors all stem from an adult in good health. Both conserved end residues are part of each CDR3. Fields, in order: clone size, V gene, J gene, D gene, CDR3 protein, CDR3 DNA. D genes are given only for firm matches. The size field is filled for only some rows; it gives once, few, many or a size class.

NA,TRBV7-2,TRBJ1-6,NA,CASSLTAYLSPLHF,TGTGCCAGCAGCTTAACAGCCTACCTTTCACCCCTCCACTTT
NA,TRBV5-4,TRBJ2-1,TRBD2,CASSFLAGPYNEQFF,TGTGCCAGCAGCTTCCTAGCGGGTCCCTACAATGAGCAGTTCTTC
NA,TRBV18,TRBJ1-5,NA,CASSPQRADNQPQHF,TGTGCCAGCTCACCACAGAGGGCCGATAATCAGCCCCAGCATTTT
NA,TRBV5-1,TRBJ1-1,TRBD1,CASSLGPYLDRGLNTEAFF,TGCGCCAGCAGCCTCGGGCCGTATTTAGACAGGGGACTTAACACTGAAGCTTTCTTT
NA,TRBV7-2,TRBJ1-2,NA,CASSLGSRYGYTF,TGTGCCAGCAGCTTAGGGTCGAGATATGGCTACACCTTC
NA,TRBV4-1,TRBJ1-3,NA,CASSQEPVGAGGNTIYF,TGCGCCAGCAGCCAAGAACCAGTGGGAGCAGGTGGAAACACCATATATTTT
NA,TRBV6-4,TRBJ2-3,NA,CASVWRDTDTQYF,TGTGCCAGCGTTTGGAGGGACACAGATACGCAGTATTTT
NA,TRBV11-2,TRBJ2-2,NA,CASSLVGNTGELFF,TGTGCCAGCAGCTTAGTGGGGAACACCGGGGAGCTGTTTTTT
NA,TRBV19,TRBJ2-3,NA,CASSTLRSGYTDTQYF,TGTGCCAGTAGTACCCTCCGTTCTGGATACACAGATACGCAGTATTTT
NA,TRBV7-2,TRBJ1-2,NA,CASSRAAGPAGSGYTF,TGTGCCAGCAGTCGCGCGGCGGGTCCGGCGGGGAGTGGCTACACCTTC
NA,TRBV20-1,TRBJ1-5,NA,CSASGNSNQPQHF,TGCAGTGCTAGTGGAAATAGCAATCAGCCCCAGCATTTT
NA,TRBV7-8,TRBJ2-3,NA,CASSLWGAGRESTDTQYF,TGTGCCAGCAGCTTATGGGGAGCGGGCAGGGAATCCACAGATACGCAGTATTTT
NA,TRBV2,TRBJ1-2,TRBD1,CASSEQGQATAYGYTF,TGTGCCAGCAGTGAACAGGGACAGGCGACGGCCTATGGCTACACCTTC
NA,TRBV4-2,TRBJ1-2,NA,CASSQDLSRGYTF,TGTGCCAGCAGCCAGGACTTGTCCCGGGGCTACACCTTC
NA,TRBV5-1,TRBJ2-2,NA,CASSKGGGPGELFF,TGCGCCAGCAGCAAAGGTGGGGGCCCCGGGGAGCTGTTTTTT
once,TRBV6-5,TRBJ1-5,TRBD1,CASSYAPGQDQPQHF,TGTGCCAGCAGTTACGCCCCGGGACAGGATCAGCCCCAGCATTTT